Below are 14 T cell receptor beta chains sequenced from a single sample in a study of T cells in Graves' hyperthyroidism and ophthalmopathy. From RNA transcripts, TCR beta CDR3 regions were amplified. During a first-round RT-PCR of the TCR CDR3, the HTBI primer set was used. TCRdb ran MiXCR on the multiplex PCR reads and lists one entry per CDR3 protein. The sample yields hundreds of thousands of distinct CDR3 sequences, about a sixth seen once. The sequenced sample consisted of blood. The receptors were gathered from a woman aged 60-70 years with Graves' ophthalmopathy.

For this clonotype: Being one base from a much bigger clone, this may be a read error. This chain links TRBV5-1 with TRBJ1-1; 9 bases are shared with TRBD1. The V gene end was trimmed by 7 bases and the J gene end by 5 bases; junction bases not matched to a gene: 9. Germline V gene data show CDR1 as SGHRS and CDR2 as YFSETQ. CDR3 length: 14 amino acids. The CDR3 here is CASWRGQGRTEAFF. CDR3 DNA sequence: TGCGCCAGCTGGAGGGGACAGGGACGAACTGAAGCTTTCTTT.

This rearrangement joins TRBV6-2 or TRBV6-3 to TRBJ2-3, with TRBD1 as a possible D gene (5 bases). Trimming took off 7 bases at V and 2 bases at J, with 16 bases between the two ends. Germline V gives CDR1 MNHEY, CDR2 SVGEGT. The CDR3 has 15 residues. The CDR3 spells CASNKGRLFTDTQYF. The CDR3 DNA is TGTGCCAGCAATAAGGGGCGTTTATTCACAGATACGCAGTATTTT.

This clonotype was found many times. The chain recombines TRBV5-1 with TRBJ2-2, with D perhaps TRBD2 (7 bases). The ends were cut back, 0 bases at V and 2 bases at J, with 11 bases in the middle. CDR1 is SGHRS, CDR2 YFSETQ, per germline. The CDR3 sequence is 16 residues long. The CDR3 nucleotides read TGCGCCAGCAGCTTGGAGGGGGGGCCCAACACCGGGGAGCTGTTTTTT. Translated: CASSLEGGPNTGELFF.

This clonotype was found many times. Written as DNA, the CDR3 is TGTGCCAGCAGTTTATCGCAGGGGGTTAGCGAGCAGTACTTC. Its protein product is CASSLSQGVSEQYF. This chain connects TRBV12-3 or TRBV12-4 to TRBJ2-7, with TRBD1 matching 7 bases. This CDR3 spans 14 amino acids. J was trimmed by 6 bases and V by 2 bases; bases with no gene match: 7.

This clonotype was seen more than once but under ten times. The chain employs TRBV27 and TRBJ2-7; D possibly uses TRBD1 or TRBD2 (6 bases each). The V end was cut by 3 bases, the J end by 6 bases, with 12 bases between. This CDR3 comprises 13 residues. The germline CDR1 and CDR2 sequences are MNHEY and SMNVEV (reference sequence). The CDR3 here is CASSLAGDSEQYF. The CDR3 DNA reads as TGTGCCAGCAGTTTGGCAGGGGACTCCGAGCAGTACTTC.

This clonotype was counted between two and nine times. This chain joins TRBV5-1 and TRBJ2-2, with 7 bases fitting TRBD2. This CDR3 comprises 16 residues. The V and J ends lost 0 bases and 2 bases, in that order; junction bases with no gene match: 4. CDR1 and CDR2 from the germline V gene are SGHRS and YFSETQ. This CDR3 reads CASSLVAGANTGELFF. DNA for the CDR3: TGCGCCAGCAGCTTGGTTGCGGGAGCTAACACCGGGGAGCTGTTTTTT.

The rearrangement links TRBV7-3 to TRBJ2-5, with D maybe TRBD1 (6 bases). V was cut by 1 base and J by 2 bases, with 8 bases left in between. Germline assignment: CDR1 SGHTA and CDR2 FQGTGA. The CDR3 has 14 residues. Here the CDR3 DNA reads TGTGCCAGCAGCTTAAGGGGGCTTCAAGAGACCCAGTACTTC. It is translated as CASSLRGLQETQYF.

This clonotype has a count of ten or more. The chain carries TRBV5-5 and TRBJ1-2; possibly TRBD1 for D (6 bases). CDR1 is SGHKS and CDR2 is YYEKEE in the germline V gene (reference sequence). With 0 bases removed from V and 0 bases from J, the gap between germline ends came to 9 bases. The CDR3 length is 15 residues. CDR3 DNA sequence: TGTGCCAGCAGCTTGGGGACAGAGACTAACTATGGCTACACCTTC. Translating gives CASSLGTETNYGYTF.

Turning to this clonotype: Since a much larger clone is just one base distant, this may be a read error. The chain carries TRBV20-1 and TRBJ1-1; D uncertain. Trimming took off 2 bases at V and 7 bases at J, with 11 bases between the two ends. CDR3 length: 12 residues. Germline CDR1 and CDR2: DFQATT and SNEGSKA (reference sequence). The CDR3 loop is CSARSAAGEAFF. CDR3 DNA: TGCAGTGCTAGATCTGCAGCGGGTGAAGCTTTCTTT.

There are a few counts of this clonotype. The V gene is TRBV2, the J gene TRBJ1-6; possibly TRBD1 for D (6 bases). With 7 bases removed from V and 0 bases from J, the gap between germline ends came to 16 bases. Germline V gene lookup returns CDR1 SNHLY and CDR2 FYNNEI. The CDR3 has 17 amino acids. The CDR3 loop reads CASIQGQGNSYNSPLHF. As DNA, the CDR3 is TGTGCCAGCATCCAGGGGCAGGGGAACTCCTATAATTCACCCCTCCACTTT.

This clonotype was recorded a few times. The chain combines TRBV5-8 with TRBJ1-1; 8 bases are a match to TRBD1. Losses at the gene ends were 0 bases for V and 7 bases for J; bases not matched to a gene: 5. CDR3 length equals 14 residues. The germline gives CDR1 SGHTS, CDR2 YDEGEE. CDR3 DNA: TGTGCCAGCAGCTTGGCCGGGACAGGAGGTGAAGCTTTCTTT. Residues: CASSLAGTGGEAFF.

In this sample, this clonotype turned up a few times. CDR3 region: CASRPGGSYGYTF. The CDR3 nucleotides read TGTGCCAGCAGACCAGGGGGAAGCTATGGCTACACCTTC. The V gene is TRBV28, the J gene TRBJ1-2; TRBD1 aligns across 7 bases. The germline V gene encodes CDR1 MDHEN and CDR2 SYDVKM. The CDR3 sequence is 13 residues long. V lost 6 bases, J lost 4 bases, and 5 bases stayed unmatched.

The J gene is TRBJ2-1, the V gene TRBV29-1; 11 bases are shared with TRBD2. There are 17 residues in the CDR3. With V trimmed by 7 bases and J by 0 bases, 11 bases remained unmatched. Germline V gene data show CDR1 as SQVTM and CDR2 as ANQGSEA. CDR3 sequence reads: CSGLGLAAQSSYNEQFF. The CDR3 nucleotides read TGCAGCGGCCTGGGACTAGCGGCCCAGAGCTCCTACAATGAGCAGTTCTTC.

The chain has TRBV5-1 and TRBJ2-1; D may correspond to TRBD1 or TRBD2 (5 bases each). Germline V gene data show CDR1 as SGHRS and CDR2 as YFSETQ. The CDR3 consists of 15 residues. V lost 4 bases and J lost 5, with 16 bases in between. CDR3 sequence reads: CASSHTSGTNNEQFF. Written as DNA, the CDR3 is TGCGCCAGCAGCCACACATCCGGGACCAACAATGAGCAGTTCTTC.